This TCR beta chain was recovered during a study of CD8+ T cells in alopecia areata. V was shortened by 5 bases and J by 4 bases, with 9 bases between the two germline ends. Germline V gives CDR1 DFQATT, CDR2 SNEGSKA (reference sequence). The CDR3 has 11 residues. Extraction of RNA preceded its reverse transcription into cDNA, which served as the sequencing template. Some clones are missing from TCRdb's copy, which holds only in-frame ones; the method was immunoSEQ multiplex PCR. The data contain more than 150,000 clones, 50% to 60% of them seen just once; the ten biggest clones take up roughly 15%. The chain employs TRBV20-1 and TRBJ2-7; the D is unclear. The sequencing here drew on CD4+ T cells sorted from blood, taken at week 0. This sequence was found in a human donor with alopecia areata. For the CDR3, the DNA is TGCAGTGCTGCTCCCAAGTACGAGCAGTACTTC. It translates to CSAAPKYEQYF.